Listed below are T cell receptor beta chains from one sample, sequenced in a study of T cell repertoires in cytomegalovirus infection. MiXCR, run by TCRdb on the reads, gives a single entry per CDR3 protein. The profile covers approximately 500,000 distinct CDR3 sequences, with approximately 15% appearing a single time and roughly a quarter taken by the ten largest. Specimen: CD8+ T cells from PBMCs. Receptor source: a human donor in good health (CMV status not recorded). Some clones in this sample may be carry-over from other donors' samples. CDR3s include the opening cysteine and the closing phenylalanine or tryptophan. The D gene is left open where the match is weak. Expanded clones get a size class; other rows say once, few or many, or leave the size out.

>TRBV27|.|.|TRBJ1-5
CASRPLPGIRIHSNQPQHF
TGTGCCAGCAGACCCCTGCCCGGGATTCGGATTCATAGCAATCAGCCCCAGCATTTT
>TRBV15|TRBD1|many|TRBJ1-2
CATSKKDRGLDGYTF
TGTGCCACCAGCAAAAAGGACAGGGGGCTGGACGGCTACACCTTC
>TRBV6-5|TRBD1|.|TRBJ1-2
CASSNQMAGGLYTF
TGTGCCAGCAGTAACCAGATGGCAGGGGGCCTCTACACCTTC
>TRBV24-1|TRBD2|.|TRBJ2-2
CANPGTSGRTGELFF
TGTGCCAACCCCGGGACTAGCGGGAGGACCGGGGAGCTGTTTTTT
>TRBV4-1|.|many|TRBJ2-1
CASSHNIENEQFF
TGCGCCAGCAGCCACAACATAGAGAATGAGCAGTTCTTC
>TRBV19|.|.|TRBJ2-1
CASSLSGPDPLYNEQFF
TGTGCCAGTAGTCTCTCCGGCCCAGACCCATTATACAATGAGCAGTTCTTC
>TRBV7-3|.|few|TRBJ2-6
CASRAGGGTISGANVLTF
TGTGCCAGCAGAGCTGGGGGGGGCACTATCTCTGGGGCCAACGTCCTGACTTTC
>TRBV2|TRBD2|.|TRBJ2-1
CASRGTSEYNEQFF
TGTGCCAGCAGGGGGACTAGCGAATACAATGAGCAGTTCTTC
>TRBV7-9|.|many|TRBJ2-2
CASSYHPRENTGELFF
TGTGCCAGCAGCTACCACCCCAGAGAAAACACCGGGGAGCTGTTTTTT
>TRBV9|TRBD2|.|TRBJ2-1
CASSALSGRAEEQFF
TGTGCCAGCAGCGCCCTCAGCGGGAGGGCCGAAGAGCAGTTCTTC
>TRBV6-5|TRBD2|once|TRBJ2-1
CASSLVAGVGEQFF
TGTGCCAGCAGTTTGGTAGCGGGGGTGGGTGAGCAGTTCTTC
>TRBV2|.|many|TRBJ2-4
CASSDEGQPLAKNIQYF
TGTGCCAGCAGCGATGAAGGACAGCCTCTAGCCAAAAACATTCAGTACTTC
>TRBV14|TRBD1|.|TRBJ1-1
CASSHMDRETEAFF
TGTGCCAGCAGTCATATGGACAGGGAGACTGAAGCTTTCTTT
>TRBV14|.|.|TRBJ2-3
CASSQRVYGSTDTQYF
TGTGCCAGCAGCCAAAGGGTCTACGGAAGCACAGATACGCAGTATTTT
>TRBV7-6|TRBD1|many|TRBJ2-7
CASSPRDRAPSSYEQYF
TGTGCCAGCAGCCCCCGGGACAGGGCCCCGAGCTCCTACGAGCAGTACTTC
>TRBV7-9|TRBD1|many|TRBJ2-7
CASSITSGTGSYEQYF
TGTGCCAGCAGCATCACTTCCGGGACAGGGTCCTACGAGCAGTACTTC
>TRBV6-1|TRBD2|.|TRBJ2-1
CASSLRGNPNEQFF
TGTGCCAGCAGTCTGCGGGGGAACCCCAATGAGCAGTTCTTC
>TRBV9|.|.|TRBJ2-3
CASSVGDITSTDTQYF
TGTGCCAGCAGCGTAGGGGACATTACTAGCACAGATACGCAGTATTTT
>TRBV20-1|.|.|TRBJ2-1
CSARESRDWNNEQFF
TGCAGTGCTAGAGAATCCCGGGACTGGAACAATGAGCAGTTCTTC
>TRBV19|.|.|TRBJ1-2
CASSIFVWTDYGYTF
TGTGCCAGTAGTATTTTCGTTTGGACAGACTATGGCTACACCTTC
>TRBV28|TRBD1|many|TRBJ1-1
CASRRTGGDTEAFF
TGTGCCAGCCGAAGAACAGGGGGAGACACTGAAGCTTTCTTT
>TRBV7-8|TRBD2|many|TRBJ2-7
CASSPKGSGGHEQYF
TGTGCCAGCAGCCCGAAGGGTAGCGGGGGGCACGAGCAGTACTTC
>TRBV19|.|few|TRBJ1-1
CASSPKLNTEAFF
TGTGCCAGTAGTCCCAAGCTGAACACTGAAGCTTTCTTT
>TRBV6-2/TRBV6-3|TRBD2|many|TRBJ2-7
CASRGRTSDPSYEQYF
TGTGCCAGCAGGGGCAGGACTAGCGATCCTTCCTACGAGCAGTACTTC
>TRBV5-4|.|.|TRBJ2-1
CASSLTLSDNEQFF
TGTGCCAGCAGCTTGACTCTAAGCGACAATGAGCAGTTCTTC
>TRBV4-1|TRBD2|.|TRBJ2-1
CASSERGGGDEQFF
TGCGCCAGCAGCGAGCGGGGGGGCGGCGATGAGCAGTTCTTC
>TRBV12-3/TRBV12-4|.|.|TRBJ2-5
CASSFGGLETQYF
TGTGCCAGCAGTTTCGGGGGATTGGAGACCCAGTACTTC
>TRBV6-2/TRBV6-3|.|many|TRBJ2-6
CASSYSAGSSGANVLTF
TGTGCCAGCAGTTACTCGGCAGGGAGCTCTGGGGCCAACGTCCTGACTTTC
>TRBV4-1|.|many|TRBJ1-6
CASSQDPGMYNSPLHF
TGCGCCAGCAGCCAGGACCCAGGGATGTATAATTCACCCCTCCACTTT
>TRBV6-1|.|.|TRBJ1-1
CASNRGQGRESNTEAFF
TGTGCCAGCAACCGTGGGCAGGGGAGGGAGTCGAACACTGAAGCTTTCTTT
>TRBV3-1|TRBD1|.|TRBJ2-5
CASSGWDRGYETQYF
TGTGCCAGCAGCGGATGGGACAGGGGGTATGAGACCCAGTACTTC
>TRBV5-1|.|.|TRBJ2-3
CASRETGRIVDTQYF
TGCGCCAGCAGAGAGACGGGAAGGATAGTAGATACGCAGTATTTT
>TRBV7-9|TRBD1|few|TRBJ1-1
CASSASLTGGEAFF
TGTGCCAGCAGCGCCTCCTTGACAGGGGGTGAAGCTTTCTTT
>TRBV29-1|.|few|TRBJ2-7
CSVIGGTGILHEQYF
TGCAGCGTGATCGGGGGAACAGGGATCCTCCACGAGCAGTACTTC
>TRBV6-6|.|.|TRBJ2-7
CASSYYSSGEQYF
TGTGCCAGCAGTTACTACAGCTCAGGCGAGCAGTACTTC
>TRBV5-4|.|.|TRBJ2-3
CASSSDGLERTDTQYF
TGTGCCAGCAGCTCAGACGGGCTCGAGCGCACAGATACGCAGTATTTT
>TRBV6-4|TRBD2|.|TRBJ2-2
CASKSGRNTGELFF
TGTGCCAGCAAAAGCGGGAGGAACACCGGGGAGCTGTTTTTT
>TRBV29-1|.|once|TRBJ2-5
CSAPGGAGETQYF
TGCAGCGCCCCCGGAGGGGCCGGAGAGACCCAGTACTTC
>TRBV25-1|.|.|TRBJ2-2
CASSDRRPGELFF
TGTGCCAGCAGTGACAGGAGGCCCGGGGAGCTGTTTTTT
>TRBV10-3|.|.|TRBJ1-1
CATGGPNTEAFF
TGTGCCACTGGAGGGCCGAACACTGAAGCTTTCTTT
>TRBV19|TRBD2|.|TRBJ2-7
CASSSRTSGPYEQYF
TGTGCCAGTAGTAGCCGAACTAGCGGCCCCTACGAGCAGTACTTC
>TRBV5-1|.|.|TRBJ2-7
CASSLRGGGDEQYF
TGCGCCAGCAGCTTGAGGGGGGGGGGCGACGAGCAGTACTTC
>TRBV5-1|.|.|TRBJ2-2
CASSLGGRIELFF
TGCGCCAGCAGCTTGGGCGGCAGGATCGAGCTGTTTTTT
>TRBV28|.|.|TRBJ1-1
CASNNRRNTEAFF
TGTGCCAGCAATAATAGGAGAAACACTGAAGCTTTCTTT
>TRBV24-1|TRBD1|.|TRBJ2-7
CATSGGQGYEQYF
TGTGCCACCAGTGGGGGACAGGGCTACGAGCAGTACTTC
>TRBV6-1|.|.|TRBJ2-7
CASSEDQGYEQYF
TGTGCCAGCAGCGAAGATCAGGGATACGAGCAGTACTTC
>TRBV19|.|many|TRBJ1-1
CAAQDYMNTEAFF
TGTGCCGCACAGGATTACATGAACACTGAAGCTTTCTTT
>TRBV24-1|TRBD2|.|TRBJ2-1
CATRALAGADEQFF
TGTGCCACCAGGGCACTAGCGGGAGCGGATGAGCAGTTCTTC
>TRBV20-1|TRBD2|.|TRBJ2-1
CSAASGIYNEQFF
TGCAGTGCTGCTAGCGGGATCTACAATGAGCAGTTCTTC
>TRBV12-3/TRBV12-4|.|.|TRBJ2-2
CASRPGHPNTGELFF
TGTGCCAGCAGACCTGGACATCCGAACACCGGGGAGCTGTTTTTT
>TRBV6-1|TRBD2|many|TRBJ2-5
CASSNSGSTQETQYF
TGTGCCAGCAGTAATAGCGGGAGTACCCAAGAGACCCAGTACTTC
>TRBV6-1|TRBD1|many|TRBJ2-7
CASSVNRDRFPYEQYF
TGTGCCAGCAGTGTAAACCGGGACAGGTTTCCCTACGAGCAGTACTTC
>TRBV5-5|.|few|TRBJ1-4
CASSLEGVEKLFF
TGTGCCAGCAGCTTGGAGGGGGTTGAAAAACTGTTTTTT